This note documents a single TCR beta chain sequence. The sample originates from a study of blood T cell repertoires in COVID-19. The wider study: Acute and convalescent COVID-19 specimens originated in the United States, Italy and Spain. PBMCs, B-cell-depleted T cells, or T cells provided the cDNA or gDNA that made up the material.

This CDR3 region has 13 residues. J gave up 9 bases and V 5 bases, and 8 bases lay outside the gene matches. CDR1 MNHEY and CDR2 SMNVEV come from the germline V gene (reference sequence). TCRdb's table, derived via immunoSEQ multiplex PCR, lists solely in-frame clones and lacks some. The sample holds approximately 82,000 clones; about 81% are singletons and the top ten take 10% to 15%. The TCR sequence derives from a human donor in a cohort sampled during active COVID-19. Sequencing was performed on peripheral blood. The chain recombines TRBV27 with TRBJ2-7; TRBD1 matches at 9 bases. Here the CDR3 DNA reads TGTGCCAGCAGTGCCCACCTGGGACAGGGGCAGTACTTC. It is translated as CASSAHLGQGQYF.